The clone carrying this T cell receptor beta chain showed up just a few times. Its cognate antigen is unknown. When sampled, the donors appeared nominally healthy, though they likely had unrecorded immune exposures. The sample is drawn from a study of cytomegalovirus exposure and HLA in healthy donors. In the PCR, 60 Vbeta and 13 Jbeta primers were used. The assay was immunoSEQ multiplex PCR, and TCRdb's table has in-frame clones only and misses some. This sample has about 180,000 clones, with around 79% found just once. Study-level results: In a later analysis, TCR beta V- and J-gene trimming showed a link to a missense DCLRE1C variant. Listed as cytomegalovirus-associated were 150 to 200 TCR beta chains. Some highly shared sequence variants likely arose as a pipeline artifact.

CDR3 length: 15 residues. The V gene's germline CDR1 is MGHRA and CDR2 YSYEKL. V dropped 2 bases and J dropped 6; count of bases not matched to a gene: 7. This TCR was recovered from a woman in her forties or fifties in good health and CMV-seronegative. Sequencing was performed on PBMCs. This rearrangement joins TRBV4-1 to TRBJ1-2; TRBD1 agrees at 9 bases. The CDR3 nucleotides are TGCGCCAGCAGCCAATGGACAGGGGCTATGGATGGCTACACCTTC. This translates into CASSQWTGAMDGYTF.